This T cell receptor beta chain comes out of a study of cytomegalovirus exposure and HLA in healthy donors. Regarding the study as a whole: A later analysis, which compared TCR beta chains of equal frequency, found the HLA-associated ones more clonally expanded. Earlier findings revealed that most TCR beta V segments proved productive either about 87% or about 30% of the time.

Amplification used 60 Vbeta primers and 13 Jbeta primers. Profiling relied on immunoSEQ multiplex PCR, and the TCRdb table lists in-frame clones only, not all of them. The data contain around 210,000 clones, 78% of them singletons. Worth noting for this clone: What it binds is unknown.

The CDR3 sequence is 19 residues long. Trimming at V came to 4 bases and at J to 7 bases, leaving 20 bases not matched to a gene. CDR1 MGHRA and CDR2 YSYEKL come from the germline V gene. This sequence was found in a boy under 18 in good health and CMV-seronegative. The sample comprised PBMCs. This sequence joins TRBV4-1 and TRBJ2-1, with 9 bases aligning to TRBD2. The CDR3 sequence is CASSRRREGLVLERNEQFF. CDR3 sequence (DNA): TGCGCCAGCAGCCGCCGGCGGGAGGGCCTGGTTCTGGAACGAAATGAGCAGTTCTTC.